The clone carrying this T cell receptor beta chain was seen just once. The data are from a study of blood T cell repertoires in COVID-19. Study context: The United States, Italy and Spain were the sources of the acute and convalescent COVID-19 samples.

Germline values: CDR1 SGHRS, CDR2 YFSETQ. The ends were cut back, 0 bases at V and 8 bases at J, with 11 bases in the middle. There are 13 residues in the CDR3. The protocol was immunoSEQ multiplex PCR, while the TCRdb copy is restricted to in-frame clones and leaves out a portion. Of some 130,000 clones in the sample, 80% to 90% were seen once. This clonotype was obtained from a woman aged 60-75 years with acute or convalescent COVID-19. Sequenced material: peripheral blood. V is TRBV5-1 and J is TRBJ1-2; tentative D call: TRBD1 (5 bases). In DNA, the CDR3 is TGCGCCAGCAGCTTGGAGCTCCAGGGAGGCTACACCTTC. Protein sequence: CASSLELQGGYTF.